The 10 T cell receptor beta chains presented below share a single source sample, sequenced in a study of technical replicates of blood from a few donors. Only in-frame clones appear in the TCRdb table, and some are missing; sequencing was by immunoSEQ multiplex PCR. The sample lists nearly 95,000 clones; 96% were seen once. Sequenced: T cells isolated from PBMCs. These receptors all stem from a human donor in good health.

This clone was recorded once. This chain connects TRBV11-2 to TRBJ1-5, with 7 bases lining up with TRBD1. With 8 bases clipped from V and 5 bases from J, the junction kept 6 bases outside the gene matches. The CDR3 sequence is 13 residues long. CDR1 is SGHAT, CDR2 FQNNGV, per germline. CDR3: CASGSGGHQPQHF. CDR3 sequence (DNA): TGTGCCAGCGGTTCAGGGGGACATCAGCCCCAGCATTTT.

The chain combines TRBV7-9 with TRBJ2-1; TRBD2 matches 11 bases. With 2 bases clipped from V and 2 bases from J, the junction kept 11 bases outside the gene matches. The CDR3 runs to 19 residues. Germline CDR1 is SEHNR and CDR2 is FQNEAQ (reference sequence). This CDR3 is CASSLLGLGLAEPYNEQFF. The CDR3 DNA reads TGTGCCAGCAGCTTACTGGGACTGGGACTAGCGGAGCCCTACAATGAGCAGTTCTTC.

The chain uses TRBV4-1 and TRBJ2-7, with D maybe TRBD2 (6 bases). The V and J ends lost 3 bases and 3 bases respectively, with 15 bases between them. In germline, CDR1 is MGHRA, CDR2 YSYEKL. The CDR3 has 15 amino acids. CDR3 nucleotide sequence: TGCGCCAGCAGCCACATCGTTACGGGGGACTACGAGCAGTACTTC. Amino acids: CASSHIVTGDYEQYF.

This chain links TRBV19 with TRBJ2-5; 12 bases match TRBD2. Losses at the gene ends were 8 bases for V and 5 bases for J; bases not matched to a gene: 3. The length of the CDR3 is 13 residues. The V gene's germline CDR1 is LNHDA and CDR2 SQIVND (reference sequence). CDR3 coding DNA: TGTGCCAGTGCTAGCGGGAGGGGGGAGACCCAGTACTTC. The encoded protein is CASASGRGETQYF.

This sequence joins TRBV6-5 and TRBJ2-2; D remains ambiguous. This CDR3 is 15 amino acids long. Trimming removed 7 bases at V and 2 bases at J, with 14 bases between. CDR1 and CDR2 (germline): MNHEY, SVGAGI. CDR3: CASNYRPENTGELFF. CDR3 in DNA: TGTGCCAGCAATTATCGCCCAGAAAACACCGGGGAGCTGTTTTTT.

This clone has just a few counts. The chain is built from TRBV19 and TRBJ2-5; maybe TRBD2 (5 bases). The V and J ends lost 3 bases and 1 base respectively, with 9 bases between them. This CDR3 region has 14 residues. CDR1 is LNHDA and CDR2 is SQIVND in the germline V gene (reference sequence). CDR3 sequence: CASSMMAGQETQYF. DNA for the CDR3: TGTGCCAGTAGTATGATGGCGGGCCAAGAGACCCAGTACTTC. The whole variable domain, remainder taken from reference TRBV19 and TRBJ2-5, is DGGITQSPKYLFRKEGQNVTLSCEQNLNHDAMYWYRQDPGQGLRLIYYSQIVNDFQKGDIAEGYSVSREKKESFPLTVTSAQKNPTAFYLCASSMMAGQETQYFGPGTRLLVL.

This chain links TRBV4-2 with TRBJ2-3, with 9 bases aligning to TRBD1. Germline V gene sequence: CDR1 LGHNA, CDR2 YNFKEQ. This CDR3 contains 16 residues. V shed 1 base, J shed 2 bases, and the junction held 4 bases outside the gene matches. Written as DNA, the CDR3 is TGTGCCAGCAGCCAAGGGACAGGGGAACACACAGATACGCAGTATTTT. This codes for CASSQGTGEHTDTQYF.

This chain uses TRBV4-1 with TRBJ2-7; D not certain. The CDR3 totals 14 residues. Deletions cut 1 base from V and 2 bases from J, with 9 bases between. The V gene's germline CDR1 is MGHRA and CDR2 YSYEKL. The CDR3 bases are TGCGCCAGCAGCCAAGTACTATCTACCTACGAGCAGTACTTC. Its translation: CASSQVLSTYEQYF.

The chain links TRBV5-1 to TRBJ2-2; 9 bases are a match to TRBD1. CDR3 length equals 15 residues. Trimming removed 4 bases from V and 3 bases from J; junction bases left unmatched: 4. Germline CDR1 reads SGHRS; CDR2 reads YFSETQ. CDR3: CASSQDRGDTGELFF. DNA of the CDR3: TGCGCCAGCAGCCAGGACAGGGGAGACACCGGGGAGCTGTTTTTT.

V is TRBV18 and J is TRBJ1-5; D may be TRBD1 (5 bases). The CDR3 consists of 14 residues. Germline CDR1 and CDR2: KGHSH and LQKENI. Trimming pared 2 bases from V and 7 bases from J, leaving 12 bases between. The CDR3 nucleotides read TGTGCCAGCTCACCAAATACTGGGGCCCAGCCCCAGCATTTT. It encodes CASSPNTGAQPQHF.